The source of this T cell receptor (beta chain) is a study of blood T cell repertoires in COVID-19. Across the whole study: The samples span acute and convalescent COVID-19 from the United States, Italy and Spain. In each case, the material was cDNA or gDNA derived from T cells, B-cell-depleted T cells, or PBMCs.

CDR1 is SGHVS and CDR2 is FQNEAQ in the germline V gene. V lost 1 base and J lost 0, with 10 bases in between. The CDR3 has 16 residues. Measured with immunoSEQ multiplex PCR; TCRdb has only the in-frame clones, and not every one. The data show about 300,000 clones, with about 89% seen just once and about 1.6% held by the top ten. The origin of this receptor is a woman between 40 and 50 years old who had recovered from COVID-19. The sample taken for sequencing was peripheral blood. The chain uses TRBV7-8 and TRBJ1-5, with no clear D. CDR3 sequence: CASSLVRFGSNQPQHF. DNA for the CDR3: TGTGCCAGCAGCTTAGTCAGGTTCGGTAGCAATCAGCCCCAGCATTTT. Variable domain in full (rest from reference TRBV7-8 and TRBJ1-5): GAGVSQSPRYKVAKRGQDVALRCDPISGHVSLFWYQQALGQGPEFLTYFQNEAQLDKSGLPSDRFFAERPEGSVSTLKIQRTQQEDSAVYLCASSLVRFGSNQPQHFGDGTRLSIL.